One sample yielded the 21 T cell receptor beta chains listed below, sequenced in a study of blood T cell repertoires in COVID-19. Assay used: immunoSEQ multiplex PCR; TCRdb lists only in-frame clones, some missing. The sample has about 77,000 clones, roughly 90% seen once. Source material: peripheral blood. These receptors came from a woman older than 75 with active or convalescent COVID-19.

This clone came up a few times. The chain uses TRBV6-5 and TRBJ1-1; no definite D call. Per germline, CDR1 MNHEY and CDR2 SVGAGI. The CDR3 is 14 residues long. V lost 10 bases and J lost 2, with 17 bases in between. In nucleotides, the CDR3 is TGTGCCATTCGGAGGGCTGGTATAAACACTGAAGCTTTCTTT. Its protein is CAIRRAGINTEAFF.

The chain couples TRBV6-5 to TRBJ2-1; TRBD2 matches 9 bases. The CDR3 totals 16 residues. CDR1 is MNHEY and CDR2 is SVGAGI in the germline V gene. J gave up 8 bases and V 0 bases, and 8 bases lay outside the gene matches. The DNA of the CDR3 is TGTGCCAGCAGTTACTCACGGTCTAGCGGGGTCTATGAGCAGTTCTTC. Amino acid sequence: CASSYSRSSGVYEQFF.

This clone has a single count. V is TRBV14 and J is TRBJ1-3; the D is unclear. Deletions cut 6 bases from V and 4 bases from J, with 7 bases between. CDR3 size: 12 residues. Germline CDR1 SGHDN, CDR2 FVKESK. The chain's CDR3 is CASRETGNTIYF. In DNA form, the CDR3 reads TGTGCCAGCAGGGAGACGGGAAACACCATATATTTT. Combining the CDR3 with reference TRBV14 and TRBJ1-3 gives the whole variable domain EAGVTQFPSHSVIEKGQTVTLRCDPISGHDNLYWYRRVMGKEIKFLLHFVKESKQDESGMPNNRFLAERTGGTYSTLKVQPAELEDSGVYFCASRETGNTIYFGEGSWLTVV.

The CDR3 bases are TGTGCCAGCAGTTACGACGGGGTGCTCCAAGAGACCCAGTACTTC. It codes for CASSYDGVLQETQYF. The genes are TRBV6-5 and TRBJ2-5; D is perhaps TRBD2 (5 bases). Trimming took 2 bases from V and 1 from J, leaving 11 bases between them. In germline, CDR1 is MNHEY, CDR2 SVGAGI. This CDR3 has 15 residues.

V usage is TRBV7-2 and J usage is TRBJ2-5, with 8 nucleotides matching TRBD1. The CDR3 covers 17 residues. Trimming took 5 bases from V and 9 from J; bases not matched to a gene: 20. Germline V gene data show CDR1 as SGHTA and CDR2 as FQGNSA. In DNA, the CDR3 is TGTGCCAGCAGCCTCTCTGGGGGGCGGGGCCAGGGGGCGGCCCAGTACTTC. It encodes CASSLSGGRGQGAAQYF.

Here the CDR3 DNA reads TGTGCCAGCAGAACCATTAGGGGGACAGGCAACTATGGCTACACCTTC. Amino acids: CASRTIRGTGNYGYTF. The chain uses TRBV11-2 and TRBJ1-2, with TRBD1 matching over 8 bases. V dropped 6 bases and J dropped 2; count of bases not matched to a gene: 11. This CDR3 contains 16 residues. The germline gives CDR1 SGHAT, CDR2 FQNNGV.

This clone was found once. The V call is TRBV19, the J call TRBJ2-1; D unclear. Between the trimmed V and J ends, which lost 2 bases and 3 bases, there was a span of 14 bases. The CDR3 has 16 residues. Germline CDR1 LNHDA, CDR2 SQIVND (reference sequence). The CDR3 here is CASSISRLVVYNEQFF. The CDR3 coding sequence is TGTGCCAGTAGTATATCGAGGTTGGTGGTCTACAATGAGCAGTTCTTC.

This clone was detected once. The chain is built from TRBV5-4 and TRBJ1-2, with 8 bases that match TRBD1. CDR3 size: 15 residues. The V and J ends lost 0 bases and 7 bases, in that order; junction bases with no gene match: 8. CDR1 and CDR2 from the germline V gene are SGHNT and YYREEE (reference sequence). The CDR3 reads CASSLALTGGFGYTF. The CDR3 coding sequence is TGTGCCAGCAGCTTGGCCTTAACAGGGGGATTTGGCTACACCTTC. The full variable domain, with the rest looked up from reference TRBV5-4 and TRBJ1-2, is ETGVTQSPTHLIKTRGQQVTLRCSSQSGHNTVSWYQQALGQGPQFIFQYYREEENGRGNFPPRFSGLQFPNYSSELNVNALELDDSALYLCASSLALTGGFGYTFGSGTRLTVV.

This clone appeared a single time. The chain links TRBV7-6 to TRBJ2-7; 11 bases are a match to TRBD2. The ends lost 4 bases at V and 5 bases at J; junction bases unmatched: 22. The germline V gene encodes CDR1 SGHVS and CDR2 FNYEAQ. The CDR3 has 20 residues. Here the CDR3 DNA reads TGTGCCAGCAGCTCCTCACAGGGAGGGTTTAGCGGGGGGGCCTTCCACGAGCAGTACTTC. This translates into CASSSSQGGFSGGAFHEQYF.

The rearrangement links TRBV6-5 to TRBJ1-1; TRBD1 agrees at 9 bases. The CDR3 spans 13 residues. Germline lookup yields CDR1 MNHEY and CDR2 SVGAGI. J gave up 5 bases and V 5 bases, and 3 bases lay outside the gene matches. In DNA form, the CDR3 reads TGTGCCAGCAGTCTGGACAGGGGAACTGAAGCTTTCTTT. It translates to CASSLDRGTEAFF.

This chain connects TRBV4-2 to TRBJ2-3; possibly TRBD2 for D (7 bases). Germline values: CDR1 LGHNA, CDR2 YNFKEQ. CDR3 length: 17 residues. The V end was cut by 0 bases, the J end by 1 base, with 14 bases between. The chain's CDR3 is CASSQDGWGGGTDTQYF. The DNA of the CDR3 is TGTGCCAGCAGCCAAGATGGGTGGGGGGGCGGCACAGATACGCAGTATTTT.

The chain uses TRBV5-1 and TRBJ2-2, with 8 bases aligning to TRBD1. V shed 2 bases, J shed 4 bases, and the junction held 10 bases outside the gene matches. Germline lookup yields CDR1 SGHRS and CDR2 YFSETQ. The CDR3 totals 17 residues. The CDR3 coding sequence is TGCGCCAGCAGCTTAAGCAGGGGGCAATTGATCACCGGGGAGCTGTTTTTT. Translating gives CASSLSRGQLITGELFF. Based on the CDR3 plus reference TRBV5-1 and TRBJ2-2, the full variable domain is KAGVTQTPRYLIKTRGQQVTLSCSPISGHRSVSWYQQTPGQGLQFLFEYFSETQRNKGNFPGRFSGRQFSNSRSEMNVSTLELGDSALYLCASSLSRGQLITGELFFGEGSRLTVL.

This clone was recorded only once. The chain couples TRBV6-5 to TRBJ1-3, with D tentatively TRBD1 (5 bases). The germline gives CDR1 MNHEY, CDR2 SVGAGI. The CDR3 is made up of 15 amino acids. Trimming pared 7 bases from V and 0 bases from J, leaving 13 bases between. The CDR3 nucleotides are TGTGCCAGCACCCTCGCCCAGGGCTCTGGAAACACCATATATTTT. Translated: CASTLAQGSGNTIYF.

J is TRBJ2-3 and V is TRBV5-1; TRBD2 matches at 9 bases. The length of the CDR3 is 17 residues. The J segment lost 0 bases and the V segment lost 2 bases, leaving 7 bases of the junction unmatched. Germline V CDR1 and CDR2: SGHRS, YFSETQ. CDR3 DNA sequence: TGCGCCAGCAGCTTAGCGGGGGGCTACGTCAGCACAGATACGCAGTATTTT. This encodes CASSLAGGYVSTDTQYF.

The V gene is TRBV7-3, the J gene TRBJ1-2; 11 bases align to TRBD1. The CDR3 runs to 18 residues. The germline gives CDR1 SGHTA, CDR2 FQGTGA. Germline trimming cut 5 bases from V and 4 bases from J; bases unmatched to any gene: 15. The CDR3 reads CASSGRTGGSTSAYGYTF. As DNA, the CDR3 is TGTGCCAGCAGCGGGAGGACAGGGGGCTCTACATCGGCCTATGGCTACACCTTC.

The rearrangement joins TRBV24-1 to TRBJ2-3, with 7 bases lining up with TRBD2. V dropped 9 bases and J dropped 1; count of bases not matched to a gene: 0. The CDR3 runs to 12 residues. Germline CDR1 and CDR2: KGHDR and SFDVKD. The CDR3 DNA follows: TGTGCCACCGGGGGGGGCACAGATACGCAGTATTTT. As protein: CATGGGTDTQYF.

The table lists this clone with a few counts. The chain is built from TRBV4-3 and TRBJ1-3; 9 bases line up with TRBD1. The CDR3 runs to 17 residues. The germline V gene has CDR1 LGHNA and CDR2 YSLEER. The V and J ends lost 3 bases and 4 bases, in that order; junction bases with no gene match: 10. This chain's CDR3 is CASSHPRTGEAGNTIYF. The CDR3, as DNA: TGCGCCAGCAGCCACCCTAGGACAGGGGAGGCGGGAAACACCATATATTTT.

The rearrangement uses TRBV7-2 and TRBJ1-1; D is possibly TRBD1 (6 bases). Germline lookup yields CDR1 SGHTA and CDR2 FQGNSA. The CDR3 totals 11 residues. The germline V and J ends were trimmed by 4 bases and 9 bases, with 9 bases remaining between them. CDR3 bases: TGTGCCAGCAGCTCGACAGGAAAAGCTTTCTTT. Translation: CASSSTGKAFF.

V is TRBV30 and J is TRBJ2-1, with a weak D call TRBD2 (5 bases). Trimming took off 3 bases at V and 9 bases at J, with 12 bases between the two ends. The CDR3 has 12 residues. Germline-derived CDR1 and CDR2 are GTSNPN and SVGIG (reference sequence). CDR3 in amino acids: CAWRGLAREQFF. As DNA, the CDR3 is TGTGCCTGGAGAGGTCTAGCTCGTGAGCAGTTCTTC.

The chain carries TRBV13 and TRBJ2-7, with D perhaps TRBD2 (5 bases). V shed 5 bases and J shed 4 bases, with 24 bases lying between them. Germline CDR1 reads PRHDT; CDR2 reads FYEKMQ (reference sequence). There are 17 residues in the CDR3. The CDR3 DNA is TGTGCCAGCAGCCCTTCCACGGGGAGCCCGCGACGTTACGAGCAGTACTTC. Protein product: CASSPSTGSPRRYEQYF.

The rearrangement joins TRBV6-5 to TRBJ1-6; TRBD1 agrees at 11 bases. This CDR3 spans 15 amino acids. V lost 2 bases, J lost 7 bases, and 1 base stayed unmatched. The germline gives CDR1 MNHEY, CDR2 SVGAGI. The CDR3, as DNA: TGTGCCAGCAGTTACGGGACAGGGGGAAATTCACCCCTCCACTTT. Its protein product is CASSYGTGGNSPLHF.